This T cell receptor beta chain comes out of a study of T-cell reconstitution after alpha-beta-depleted transplantation in children (dated by TCRdb to about 2016). Notes on the research overall: Using TCR repertoire profiling, the study quantitatively followed how T-cell immune reconstitution unfolded in children after TCRalphabeta/CD19-depleted allogeneic hematopoietic cell transplantation.

A single count supports this clonotype. It lacks a known antigen. Within one base of it there is no much larger clone, and no base qualities were kept. One read alone is weak evidence. The CDR1 and CDR2 encoded by the germline V gene are LGHNA and YNFKEQ. From its cysteine to its phenylalanine, the CDR3 spans 14 amino acids. The entry retains the CDR3 DNA only, 42 bases that are in frame from base 1. Trimming takes 7 bases off V and 7 bases off J; junction bases not matched to a gene: 11. Libraries were constructed by PCR. Sequencing used an Illumina HiSeq 2500. Molecular barcoding was employed in the preparation of TCR libraries, with unique molecular identifiers being used to normalize TCRbeta repertoire quantification. TCRdb took the public reads, trimmed them with fastp at Q25, ran MiXCR for clone calling and kept in-frame beta chains. Each CDR3 protein appears once, grouped with its most common genes and DNA. The sample table shows a few hundred thousand distinct CDR3 sequences, and 8% to 9.5% are seen once. The leading ten clones occupy over 5.5% of the sample.

Sample: PBMCs from the stem cell graft donor, taken from the stem cell graft. This clonotype was obtained from a human donor who donated a stem cell graft to a child with acute lymphoblastic leukemia. The sequence joins TRBV4-2 to TRBJ1-1; the junction holds 8 bases that match TRBD1. The CDR3: CASILLQGANEAFF. The DNA reads TGTGCCAGCATATTGTTGCAGGGGGCAAATGAAGCTTTCTTT.